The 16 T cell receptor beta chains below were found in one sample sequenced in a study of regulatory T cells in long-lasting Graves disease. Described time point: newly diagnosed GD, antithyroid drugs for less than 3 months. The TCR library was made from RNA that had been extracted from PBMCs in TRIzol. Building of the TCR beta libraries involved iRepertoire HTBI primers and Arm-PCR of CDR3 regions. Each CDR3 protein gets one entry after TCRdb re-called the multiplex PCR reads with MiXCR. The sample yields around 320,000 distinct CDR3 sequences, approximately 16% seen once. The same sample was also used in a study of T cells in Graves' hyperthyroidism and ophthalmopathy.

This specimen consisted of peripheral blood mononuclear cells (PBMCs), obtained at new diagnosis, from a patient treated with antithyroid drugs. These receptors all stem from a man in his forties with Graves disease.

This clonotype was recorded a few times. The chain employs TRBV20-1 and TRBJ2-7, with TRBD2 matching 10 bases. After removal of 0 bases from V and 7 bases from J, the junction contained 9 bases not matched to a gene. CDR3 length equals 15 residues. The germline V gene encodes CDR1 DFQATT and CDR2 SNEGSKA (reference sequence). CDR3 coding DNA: TGCAGTGCTAGAGATTGGAGCGGGGGGGCGGGGGAGCAGTACTTC. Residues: CSARDWSGGAGEQYF.

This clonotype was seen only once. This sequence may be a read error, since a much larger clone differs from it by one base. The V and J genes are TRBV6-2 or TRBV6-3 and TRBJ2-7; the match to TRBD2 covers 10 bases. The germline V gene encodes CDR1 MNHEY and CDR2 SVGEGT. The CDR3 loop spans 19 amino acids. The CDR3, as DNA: TGTACCAGCAGCAAAGGTGGGCGACTCGGGCCGGGACTAGCGACCCCCCGCTACTTC. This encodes CTSSKGGRLGPGLATPRYF.

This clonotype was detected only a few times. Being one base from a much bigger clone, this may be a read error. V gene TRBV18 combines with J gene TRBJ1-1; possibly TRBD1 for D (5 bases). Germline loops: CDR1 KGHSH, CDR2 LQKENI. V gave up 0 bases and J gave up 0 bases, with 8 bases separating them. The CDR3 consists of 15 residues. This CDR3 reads CASSPPGALNTEAFF. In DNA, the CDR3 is TGTGCCAGCTCACCACCCGGGGCCTTGAACACTGAAGCTTTCTTT.

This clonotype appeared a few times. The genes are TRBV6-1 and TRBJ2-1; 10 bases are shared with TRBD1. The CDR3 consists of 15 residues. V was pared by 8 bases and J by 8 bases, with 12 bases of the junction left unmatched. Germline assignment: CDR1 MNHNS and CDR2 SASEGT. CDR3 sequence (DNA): TGTGCCAGCTCACGACGGGACAGGGGAATCGATGAGCAGTTCTTC. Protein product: CASSRRDRGIDEQFF.

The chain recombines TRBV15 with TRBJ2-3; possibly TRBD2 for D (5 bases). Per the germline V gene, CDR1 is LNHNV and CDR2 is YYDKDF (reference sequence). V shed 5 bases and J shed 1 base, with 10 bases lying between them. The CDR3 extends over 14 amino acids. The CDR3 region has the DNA TGTGCCACCAGCCTTTTCGGGGGCACAGATACGCAGTATTTT. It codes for CATSLFGGTDTQYF.

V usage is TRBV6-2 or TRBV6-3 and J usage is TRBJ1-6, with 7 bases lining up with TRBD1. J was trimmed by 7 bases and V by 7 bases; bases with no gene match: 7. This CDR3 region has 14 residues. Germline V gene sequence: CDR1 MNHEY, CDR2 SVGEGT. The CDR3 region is CASTIQGGNSPLHF. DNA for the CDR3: TGTGCCAGCACCATCCAGGGGGGAAATTCACCCCTCCACTTT.

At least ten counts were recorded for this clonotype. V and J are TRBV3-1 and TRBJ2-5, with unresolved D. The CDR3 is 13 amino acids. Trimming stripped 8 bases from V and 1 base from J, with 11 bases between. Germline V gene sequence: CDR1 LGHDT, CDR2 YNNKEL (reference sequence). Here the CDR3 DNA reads TGTGCCAGCGCCCCGACCATCCAAGAGACCCAGTACTTC. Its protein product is CASAPTIQETQYF.

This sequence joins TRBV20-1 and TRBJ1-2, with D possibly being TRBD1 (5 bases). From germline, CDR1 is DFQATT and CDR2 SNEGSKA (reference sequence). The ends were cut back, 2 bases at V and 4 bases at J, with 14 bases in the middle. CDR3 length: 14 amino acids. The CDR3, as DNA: TGCAGTGCTAGACCCACAGGATTGGGCTATGGCTACACCTTC. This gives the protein CSARPTGLGYGYTF.

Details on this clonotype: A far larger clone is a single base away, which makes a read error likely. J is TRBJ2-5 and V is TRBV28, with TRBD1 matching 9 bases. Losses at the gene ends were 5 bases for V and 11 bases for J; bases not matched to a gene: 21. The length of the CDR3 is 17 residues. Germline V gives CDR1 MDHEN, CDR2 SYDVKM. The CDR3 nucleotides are TGTGCCAGCAGTCCTTCAACCGGACAGGGGCCCTACAATGAGCAGTACTTC. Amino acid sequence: CASSPSTGQGPYNEQYF.

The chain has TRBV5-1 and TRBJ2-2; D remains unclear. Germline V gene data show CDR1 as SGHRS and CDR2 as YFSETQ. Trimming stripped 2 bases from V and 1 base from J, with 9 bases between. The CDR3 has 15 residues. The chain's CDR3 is CASSFGDLNTGELFF. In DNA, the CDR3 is TGCGCCAGCAGCTTTGGAGACTTGAACACCGGGGAGCTGTTTTTT.

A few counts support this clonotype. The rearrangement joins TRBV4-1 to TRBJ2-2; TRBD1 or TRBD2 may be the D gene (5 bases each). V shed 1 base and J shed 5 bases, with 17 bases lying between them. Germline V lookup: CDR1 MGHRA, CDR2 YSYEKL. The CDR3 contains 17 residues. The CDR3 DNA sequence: TGCGCCAGCAGCCAAGTCGCGAGGGGCGCGAGGACCGGGGAGCTGTTTTTT. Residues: CASSQVARGARTGELFF.

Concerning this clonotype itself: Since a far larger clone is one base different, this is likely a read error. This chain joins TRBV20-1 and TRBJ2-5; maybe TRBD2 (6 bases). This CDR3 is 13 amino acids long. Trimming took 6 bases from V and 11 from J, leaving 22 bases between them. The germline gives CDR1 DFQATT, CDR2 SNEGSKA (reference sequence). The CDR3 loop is CSASIRAGNEQYF. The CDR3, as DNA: TGCAGTGCCTCAATTAGGGCGGGGAATGAGCAGTACTTC.

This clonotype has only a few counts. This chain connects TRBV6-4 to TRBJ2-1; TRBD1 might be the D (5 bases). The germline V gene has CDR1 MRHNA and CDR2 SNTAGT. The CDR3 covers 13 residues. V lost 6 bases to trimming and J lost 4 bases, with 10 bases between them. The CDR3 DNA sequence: TGTGCCAGCAGCCAGACAGAGTACAATGAGCAGTTCTTC. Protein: CASSQTEYNEQFF.

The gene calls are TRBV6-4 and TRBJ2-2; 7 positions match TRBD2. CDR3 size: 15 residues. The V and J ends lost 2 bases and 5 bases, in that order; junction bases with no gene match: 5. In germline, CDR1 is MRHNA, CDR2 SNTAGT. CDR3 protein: CASSDEGGKTGELFF. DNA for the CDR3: TGTGCCAGCAGTGACGAGGGAGGGAAAACCGGGGAGCTGTTTTTT.

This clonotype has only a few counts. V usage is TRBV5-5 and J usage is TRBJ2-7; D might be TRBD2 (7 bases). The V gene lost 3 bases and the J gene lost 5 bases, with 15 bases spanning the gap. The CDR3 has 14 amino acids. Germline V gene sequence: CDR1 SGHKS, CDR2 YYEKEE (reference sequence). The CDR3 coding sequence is TGTGCCAGCAGCTCCGGGGGGAGGGGGAACGAGCAGTACTTC. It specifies CASSSGGRGNEQYF.

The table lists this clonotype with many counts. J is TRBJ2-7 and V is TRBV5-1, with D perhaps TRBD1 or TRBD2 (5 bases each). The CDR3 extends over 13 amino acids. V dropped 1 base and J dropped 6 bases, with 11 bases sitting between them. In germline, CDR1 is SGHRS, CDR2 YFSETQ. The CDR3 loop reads CASSLSRGGEQYF. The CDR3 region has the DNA TGCGCCAGCAGCTTGTCCCGGGGCGGCGAGCAGTACTTC.